This T cell receptor beta chain derives from a study of T cell changes during pregnancy in multiple sclerosis. The assay was immunoSEQ multiplex PCR, and TCRdb's table has in-frame clones only and misses some. This sample carries tens of thousands of clones, about 94% of them seen once, and the ten largest clones take approximately 0.49%. Germline CDR1 reads MGHRA; CDR2 reads YSYEKL. The CDR3 length is 12 residues. V lost 2 bases and J 7 bases, leaving 8 bases between the germline ends. V is TRBV4-1 and J is TRBJ1-2, with a weak D call TRBD1 (6 bases). The TCR sequence derives from a female donor with multiple sclerosis, enrolled in a pregnancy study. Sequencing was performed on CD4+ T cells from peripheral blood mononuclear cells, taken in the first trimester of pregnancy. The DNA of the CDR3 is TGCGCCAGCAGCCAAACAGGGACTGGCTACACCTTC. Translating it yields CASSQTGTGYTF.